This paragraph covers one T cell receptor (beta chain) sequence. Germline V gives CDR1 MGHDK, CDR2 SYGVNS. The CDR3 runs 13 residues. The V and J ends lost 5 bases and 2 bases respectively, with 7 bases between them. The record originates from a study of early T cells in non-severe SARS-CoV-2 infection. Study at large: Chains from this unsorted whole-blood bulk RNA could not be paired.

Each single cDNA molecule received a unique molecular identifier. Each CDR3 protein is one row after TCRdb ran MiXCR on the 5' RACE reads. This table holds about 35,000 distinct CDR3 sequences, more than 5% found once. The rearrangement links TRBV25-1 to TRBJ1-5, with D unclear. This clonotype originated in an adult who was a healthcare worker with PCR-confirmed SARS-CoV-2 infection or an uninfected control (not recorded which). The sample consisted of whole blood. The CDR3 bases are TGTGCCAGCAGTTGGGGAGGCAATCAGCCCCAGCATTTT. This encodes CASSWGGNQPQHF. The variable domain in full, with the rest retrieved from reference TRBV25-1 and TRBJ1-5, is EADIYQTPRYLVIGTGKKITLECSQTMGHDKMYWYQQDPGMELHLIHYSYGVNSTEKGDLSSESTVSRIRTEHFPLTLESARPSHTSQYLCASSWGGNQPQHFGDGTRLSIL.